The T cell receptor beta chain under discussion was sequenced for a study of OX40 agonist ivuxolimab in advanced cancers. Method: immunoSEQ multiplex PCR; TCRdb's copy keeps in-frame clones and lacks some. Among more than 50,000 clones listed, about 84% were seen once. Germline CDR1 is SGHRS and CDR2 is YFSETQ. The CDR3 extends over 13 amino acids. The V and J genes are TRBV5-1 and TRBJ2-5; 8 bases fit TRBD1. The J call is doubtful: the DNA matches TRBJ2-7 better. Sequencing was performed on CD4+ or CD8+ T cells sorted from blood, taken in a trial of the OX40 agonist ivuxolimab. The clonotype comes from an adult with an advanced solid tumor such as melanoma, head and neck, liver or kidney cancer. The CDR3 protein is CASSLGTGHEQYF. The CDR3 DNA follows: TGCGCCAGCAGCTTGGGGACAGGGCACGAGCAGTACTTC.